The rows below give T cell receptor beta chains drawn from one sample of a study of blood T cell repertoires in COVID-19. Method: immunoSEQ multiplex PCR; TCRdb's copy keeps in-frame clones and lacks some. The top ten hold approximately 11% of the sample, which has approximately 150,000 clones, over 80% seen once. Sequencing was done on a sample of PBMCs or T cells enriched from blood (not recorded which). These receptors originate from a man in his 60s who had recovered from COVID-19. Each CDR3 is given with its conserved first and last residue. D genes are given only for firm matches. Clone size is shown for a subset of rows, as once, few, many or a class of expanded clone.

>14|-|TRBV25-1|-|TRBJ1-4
CASSEFRVGEKLFF
TGTGCCAGCAGTGAGTTCAGGGTGGGTGAAAAACTGTTTTTT
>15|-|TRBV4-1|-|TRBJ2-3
CASSHTRTVTDTQYF
TGCGCCAGCAGCCACACCCGGACAGTCACAGATACGCAGTATTTT
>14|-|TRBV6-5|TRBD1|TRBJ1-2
CASSYSRQGYGYTF
TGTGCCAGCAGTTACTCGCGACAGGGATATGGCTACACCTTC
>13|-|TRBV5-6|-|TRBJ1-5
CASSQADNQPQHF
TGTGCCAGCAGCCAGGCAGACAATCAGCCCCAGCATTTT
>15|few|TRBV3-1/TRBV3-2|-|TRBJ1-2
CASSQGGFAFHGYTF
TGTGCCAGCAGCCAGGGGGGGTTCGCTTTCCATGGCTACACCTTC
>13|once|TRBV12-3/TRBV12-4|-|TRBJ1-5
CASSSAYRARTHF
TGTGCCAGCAGTTCCGCCTACAGGGCGCGAACACATTTT
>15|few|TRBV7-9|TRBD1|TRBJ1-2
CASSSPGQLIYGYTF
TGTGCCAGCAGCTCCCCGGGACAGTTAATCTATGGCTACACCTTC
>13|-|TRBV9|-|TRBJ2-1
CASSVGTSGEQFF
TGTGCCAGCAGCGTAGGAACTTCTGGTGAGCAGTTCTTC
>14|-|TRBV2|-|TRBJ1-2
CASSEGPANYGYTF
TGTGCCAGCAGTGAAGGCCCAGCTAACTATGGCTACACCTTC
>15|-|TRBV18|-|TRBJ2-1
CASSPRRQTNNEQFF
TGTGCCAGCTCACCACGCAGACAGACAAACAATGAGCAGTTCTTC
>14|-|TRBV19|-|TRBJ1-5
CASSRQDWNQPQHF
TGTGCCAGTAGTAGACAGGATTGGAATCAGCCCCAGCATTTT
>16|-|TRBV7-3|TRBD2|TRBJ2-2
CASSLLAGRNTGELFF
TGTGCCAGCAGCTTACTAGCGGGGAGGAACACCGGGGAGCTGTTTTTT
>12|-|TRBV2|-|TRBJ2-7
CASRDDSYEQYF
TGTGCCAGCAGGGATGACAGCTACGAGCAGTACTTC
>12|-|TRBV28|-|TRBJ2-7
CASSQFSYEQYF
TGTGCCAGCAGTCAGTTCTCCTACGAGCAGTACTTC
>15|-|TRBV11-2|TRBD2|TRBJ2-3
CASSPSGLAGDTQYF
TGTGCCAGCAGCCCATCGGGACTAGCGGGAGATACGCAGTATTTT
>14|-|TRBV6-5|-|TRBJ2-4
CASSYGRAKNIQYF
TGTGCCAGCAGTTACGGGAGGGCCAAAAACATTCAGTACTTC
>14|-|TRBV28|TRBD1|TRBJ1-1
CASRSLSGGTEAFF
TGTGCCAGCCGCAGTTTATCAGGGGGCACTGAAGCTTTCTTT
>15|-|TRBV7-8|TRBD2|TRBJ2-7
CASSPSWGGEHEQYF
TGTGCCAGCAGCCCGTCCTGGGGGGGGGAGCACGAGCAGTACTTC
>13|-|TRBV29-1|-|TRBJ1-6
CSVETGNNSPLHF
TGCAGCGTTGAGACAGGCAATAATTCACCCCTCCACTTT
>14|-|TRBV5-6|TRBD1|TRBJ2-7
CASSFGDSNYEQYF
TGTGCCAGCAGCTTCGGGGACAGCAACTACGAGCAGTACTTC
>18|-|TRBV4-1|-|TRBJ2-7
CASSQEIYFSALTYEQYF
TGCGCCAGCAGCCAAGAGATCTACTTTTCCGCGTTGACCTACGAGCAGTACTTC
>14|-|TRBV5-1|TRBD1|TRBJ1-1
CASSLQTGGTEAFF
TGCGCCAGCAGCTTACAGACAGGGGGCACTGAAGCTTTCTTT
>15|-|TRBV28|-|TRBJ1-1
CASSFWGGDGTEAFF
TGTGCCAGCAGTTTTTGGGGGGGGGACGGCACTGAAGCTTTCTTT
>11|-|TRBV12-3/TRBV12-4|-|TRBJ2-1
CASRLEHEQFF
TGTGCCAGCAGACTAGAGCATGAGCAGTTCTTC
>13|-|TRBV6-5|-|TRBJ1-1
CASSSGVRTEAFF
TGTGCCAGCAGTTCCGGGGTGCGAACTGAAGCTTTCTTT
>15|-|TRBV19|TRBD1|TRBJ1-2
CASRQGTGRNYGYTF
TGTGCCAGTCGTCAAGGGACAGGGCGAAACTATGGCTACACCTTC
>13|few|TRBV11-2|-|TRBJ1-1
CASCRQLNTEAFF
TGTGCCAGCTGCCGACAGCTGAACACTGAAGCTTTCTTT
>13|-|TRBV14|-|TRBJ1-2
CASSQGREYGYTF
TGTGCCAGCAGCCAAGGCAGGGAATATGGCTACACCTTC
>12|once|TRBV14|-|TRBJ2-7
CASSPSSYEQYF
TGTGCCAGCAGCCCCAGCTCCTACGAGCAGTACTTC
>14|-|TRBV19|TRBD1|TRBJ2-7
CASSPGTGLYEQYF
TGTGCCAGTAGTCCCGGGACAGGGCTTTACGAGCAGTACTTC
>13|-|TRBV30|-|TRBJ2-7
CAWSYRVSDEQYF
TGTGCCTGGAGTTACAGGGTTTCCGACGAGCAGTACTTC
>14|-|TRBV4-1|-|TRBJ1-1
CASSHRQKNTEAFF
TGCGCCAGCAGCCATAGACAGAAGAACACTGAAGCTTTCTTT
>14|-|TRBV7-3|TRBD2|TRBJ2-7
CASSLTSGSYEQYF
TGTGCCAGCAGCTTGACTAGCGGGAGCTACGAGCAGTACTTC
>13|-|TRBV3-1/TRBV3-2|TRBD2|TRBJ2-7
CASSRLAGYEQYF
TGTGCCAGCAGCCGACTAGCGGGGTACGAGCAGTACTTC
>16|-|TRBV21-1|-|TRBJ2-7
CASRKGTGSSTHEQYF
TGTGCCAGCAGGAAAGGGACAGGGTCCTCCACTCACGAGCAGTACTTC
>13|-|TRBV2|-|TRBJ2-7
CASSTDRAYEQYF
TGTGCCAGCAGTACCGACAGAGCCTACGAGCAGTACTTC
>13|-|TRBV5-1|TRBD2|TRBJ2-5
CASSFSGEETQYF
TGCGCCAGCAGCTTCAGCGGGGAAGAGACCCAGTACTTC
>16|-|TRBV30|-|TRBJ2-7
CAWSVLGAKSSYEQYF
TGTGCCTGGAGTGTACTTGGAGCCAAGAGCTCCTACGAGCAGTACTTC
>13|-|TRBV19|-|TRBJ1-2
CASSISGNYGYTF
TGTGCCAGTAGTATCTCAGGAAACTATGGCTACACCTTC
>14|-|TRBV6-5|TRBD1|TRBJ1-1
CASSRDRGGTEAFF
TGTGCCAGCAGTCGGGACAGGGGAGGCACTGAAGCTTTCTTT
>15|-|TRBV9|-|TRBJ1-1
CASSVVGSGATEAFF
TGTGCCAGCAGCGTAGTCGGGAGCGGAGCGACTGAAGCTTTCTTT
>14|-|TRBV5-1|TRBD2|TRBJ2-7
CASSFGGALREQYF
TGCGCCAGCAGCTTCGGGGGGGCTCTACGCGAGCAGTACTTC
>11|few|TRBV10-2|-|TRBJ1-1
CASRAGTEAFF
TGCGCCAGCAGGGCCGGGACTGAAGCTTTCTTT
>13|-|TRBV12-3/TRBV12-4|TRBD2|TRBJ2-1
CASTRLAGTEQFF
TGTGCCAGCACCCGACTAGCGGGGACCGAGCAGTTCTTC
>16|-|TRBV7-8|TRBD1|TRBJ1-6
CASSLGGTGGVAPLHF
TGTGCCAGCAGCTTAGGAGGTACAGGGGGAGTCGCACCCCTCCACTTT
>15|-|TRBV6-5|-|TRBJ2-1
CASSYWAQGSNEQFF
TGTGCCAGCAGTTACTGGGCTCAGGGTAGCAATGAGCAGTTCTTC
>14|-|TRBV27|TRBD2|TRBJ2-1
CASNNGRVYNEQFF
TGTGCCAGCAACAACGGGAGGGTCTACAATGAGCAGTTCTTC
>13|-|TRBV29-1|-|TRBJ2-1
CSAGTLGGNEQFF
TGCAGCGCTGGGACCCTCGGGGGCAATGAGCAGTTCTTC
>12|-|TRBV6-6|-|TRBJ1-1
CASSPLALEAFF
TGTGCCAGCAGTCCTCTGGCCCTTGAAGCTTTCTTT
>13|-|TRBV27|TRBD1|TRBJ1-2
CASSSQGDYGYTF
TGTGCCAGCAGTTCGCAGGGGGACTATGGCTACACCTTC
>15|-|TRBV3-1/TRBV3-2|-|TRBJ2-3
CASSQDGGVADTQYF
TGTGCCAGCAGCCAAGATGGAGGGGTGGCAGATACGCAGTATTTT
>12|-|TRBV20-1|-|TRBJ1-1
CSASVRNTEAFF
TGCAGTGCTAGTGTTCGGAACACTGAAGCTTTCTTT
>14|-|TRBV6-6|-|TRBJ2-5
CASSYRAGGGTQYF
TGTGCCAGCAGTTACCGGGCAGGAGGTGGGACCCAGTACTTC
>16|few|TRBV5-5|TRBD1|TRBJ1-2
CASSPQTGTGTYGYTF
TGTGCCAGCAGCCCCCAGACCGGGACAGGCACCTATGGCTACACCTTC
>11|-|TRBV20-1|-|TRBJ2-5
CSFKSMETQYF
TGCAGTTTCAAGAGTATGGAGACCCAGTACTTC
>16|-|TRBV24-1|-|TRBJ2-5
CATSDSGRGTAETQYF
TGTGCCACCAGTGATTCAGGCCGAGGGACTGCAGAGACCCAGTACTTC